What follows are 21 T cell receptor beta chains derived from one specimen sequenced in a study of vaccination and CD4 T cells after COVID-19. The treatment here: roughly 10-day PBMC culture with coronavirus spike peptide pools or control peptides (ViraFEST assay). No antigen has been assigned to these receptors. The Oncomine TCR Beta short-read assay was applied to DNA of cultured CD4+ T cells. One entry per CDR3 protein results from TCRdb running MiXCR on the PCR reads. The sample holds around 19,000 distinct CDR3 sequences, less than 85% seen once. Sample: CD4+ T cells from blood, cultured in vitro. The source is a human donor who had recovered from COVID-19.

The CDR3 sequence is CASRRDSTDTQYF. The CDR3 DNA reads TGTGCCAGCAGGCGGGATTCCACAGATACGCAGTATTTT. This chain joins TRBV12-3 or TRBV12-4 and TRBJ2-3; possible D gene TRBD2, 6 bases. The length of the CDR3 is 13 residues. V was clipped by 6 bases and J by 2 bases, with 9 bases between them.

This chain links TRBV6-5 with TRBJ1-2, with 7 positions matching TRBD1. The CDR3 sequence is 15 residues long. The germline CDR1 and CDR2 sequences are MNHEY and SVGAGI. The V segment lost 0 bases and the J segment 7 bases; nucleotides outside the gene matches: 8. The CDR3 DNA reads as TGTGCCAGCAGTTACTCCAGACAGGGTGTGAGTGGCTACACCTTC. Translation gives CASSYSRQGVSGYTF.

J is TRBJ1-1 and V is TRBV6-2 or TRBV6-3; 7 bases align to TRBD1. The V and J ends lost 9 bases and 1 base, in that order; junction bases with no gene match: 5. The CDR3 has 13 amino acids. Germline-derived CDR1 and CDR2 are MNHEY and SVGEGT. The CDR3 here is CASTGTANTEAFF. DNA for the CDR3: TGTGCCAGTACCGGGACAGCGAACACTGAAGCTTTCTTT.

This chain connects TRBV6-2 or TRBV6-3 to TRBJ1-2; D is ambiguous. CDR1 and CDR2 from the germline V gene are MNHEY and SVGEGT. Trimming stripped 10 bases from V and 6 bases from J, with 27 bases between. The CDR3 contains 16 residues. CDR3 coding DNA: TGTGCCACCTCGAAAGGGTGGGAGCGCCCTCCTGATGGCTACACCTTC. This codes for CATSKGWERPPDGYTF.

The CDR3 coding sequence is TGTGCCACCCACCTGGGGGAAAAACTGTTTTTT. The encoded protein is CATHLGEKLFF. The rearrangement uses TRBV6-1 and TRBJ1-4, with D hard to call. The ends were cut back, 10 bases at V and 8 bases at J, with 11 bases in the middle. This CDR3 comprises 11 residues. CDR1 and CDR2 (germline): MNHNS, SASEGT.

V is TRBV6-5 and J is TRBJ2-7; 9 nucleotides align to TRBD2. J lost 0 bases, V lost 4 bases, and 4 bases had no gene match. Germline CDR1 is MNHEY and CDR2 is SVGAGI. The CDR3 is 15 amino acids. The CDR3 region is CASSSAREGSYEQYF. As DNA, the CDR3 is TGTGCCAGCAGTTCGGCGCGGGAGGGCTCCTACGAGCAGTACTTC.

The genes are TRBV18 and TRBJ2-3; 11 bases align to TRBD2. Looked up from germline, CDR1 is KGHSH and CDR2 is LQKENI. There are 19 residues in the CDR3. J gave up 0 bases and V 2 bases, and 10 bases lay outside the gene matches. CDR3 region: CASSPIGTSGSLSTDTQYF. The CDR3 DNA reads as TGTGCCAGCTCACCAATAGGGACTAGCGGTTCCTTAAGCACAGATACGCAGTATTTT.

The genes are TRBV20-1 and TRBJ1-5, with a possible D match to TRBD1 (6 bases). Germline V CDR1 and CDR2: DFQATT, SNEGSKA (reference sequence). Trimming took 5 bases from V and 4 from J, leaving 21 bases between them. The CDR3 loop spans 16 amino acids. CDR3 DNA: TGCAGTGCTCACACCGGCAGGGGCAGGGAAAATCAGCCCCAGCATTTT. This encodes CSAHTGRGRENQPQHF.

The V and J genes are TRBV7-9 and TRBJ1-6; tentative D call: TRBD1 (5 bases). The CDR3 runs 15 residues. Germline V gene lookup returns CDR1 SEHNR and CDR2 FQNEAQ (reference sequence). V was clipped by 1 base and J by 3 bases, with 7 bases between them. As DNA, the CDR3 is TGTGCCAGCAGCTTAGTCGGGGGCTATAATTCACCCCTCCACTTT. This encodes CASSLVGGYNSPLHF.

The rearrangement joins TRBV20-1 to TRBJ1-1; 7 positions match TRBD1. The germline V gene encodes CDR1 DFQATT and CDR2 SNEGSKA (reference sequence). The CDR3 sequence is 13 residues long. After removal of 6 bases from V and 4 bases from J, the junction contained 8 bases not matched to a gene. This CDR3 reads CSAARGLGTEAFF. CDR3 coding DNA: TGCAGTGCCGCGAGGGGGCTGGGCACTGAAGCTTTCTTT.

This chain joins TRBV19 and TRBJ1-2; 8 nucleotides line up with TRBD1. The junction had 7 bases not matched to a gene; V was cut back by 6 bases and J by 4 bases. The germline gives CDR1 LNHDA, CDR2 SQIVND (reference sequence). The CDR3 runs to 14 residues. DNA of the CDR3: TGTGCCAGTAGCCGACAGGGGAATTTCTATGGCTACACCTTC. Translating it yields CASSRQGNFYGYTF. The whole variable domain, filled in from reference TRBV19 and TRBJ1-2, reads DGGITQSPKYLFRKEGQNVTLSCEQNLNHDAMYWYRQDPGQGLRLIYYSQIVNDFQKGDIAEGYSVSREKKESFPLTVTSAQKNPTAFYLCASSRQGNFYGYTFGSGTRLTVV.

V gene TRBV6-2 or TRBV6-3 combines with J gene TRBJ1-1, with D uncertain. The CDR3 contains 14 residues. Germline CDR1 and CDR2: MNHEY and SVGEGT. V dropped 9 bases and J dropped 4 bases, with 18 bases sitting between them. The CDR3 DNA reads TGTGCCAGTCATCGCGGGCATAGGGCCACTGAAGCTTTCTTT. This encodes CASHRGHRATEAFF.

The sample holds a few counts of this clonotype. V usage is TRBV21-1 and J usage is TRBJ2-3; the D segment call TRBD2 is taken from the table without a DNA check. TRBV21-1 is an annotated pseudogene. The CDR3 covers 17 residues. The CDR3 is CASSRGGPAPSTDTQYF. CDR3 nucleotide sequence: TGTGCCAGCAGCAGGGGAGGCCCAGCACCAAGCACAGATACGCAGTATTTT.

The V gene is TRBV7-9, the J gene TRBJ1-1; tentatively, D is TRBD1 (6 bases). There are 14 residues in the CDR3. In germline, CDR1 is SEHNR, CDR2 FQNEAQ (reference sequence). The ends were cut back, 5 bases at V and 3 bases at J, with 13 bases in the middle. CDR3 protein: CASSPTGFDTEAFF. The CDR3 nucleotides read TGTGCCAGCAGCCCCACAGGGTTCGACACTGAAGCTTTCTTT.

V gene TRBV28 combines with J gene TRBJ2-5; the match to TRBD2 covers 9 bases. Trimming took 6 bases from V and 2 from J; bases not matched to a gene: 13. This CDR3 is built from 17 residues. From germline, CDR1 is MDHEN and CDR2 SYDVKM. DNA for the CDR3: TGTGCCAGCAGGGATATGAGGGCTAGCGGGGTACAAGAGACCCAGTACTTC. It translates to CASRDMRASGVQETQYF. Full variable domain (rest looked up from reference TRBV28 and TRBJ2-5): DVKVTQSSRYLVKRTGEKVFLECVQDMDHENMFWYRQDPGLGLRLIYFSYDVKMKEKGDIPEGYSVSREKKERFSLILESASTNQTSMYLCASRDMRASGVQETQYFGPGTRLLVL.

This chain connects TRBV20-1 to TRBJ2-4; 10 bases map to TRBD2. Germline CDR1 is DFQATT and CDR2 is SNEGSKA (reference sequence). V lost 0 bases, J lost 0 bases, and 8 bases stayed unmatched. The CDR3 covers 18 residues. In DNA form, the CDR3 reads TGCAGTGCTAGAGATACGACTAGCGGGTCACTAGCCAAAAACATTCAGTACTTC. Protein product: CSARDTTSGSLAKNIQYF.

The chain recombines TRBV24-1 with TRBJ2-7, with a tentative D call TRBD1 (6 bases). CDR1 and CDR2 (germline): KGHDR, SFDVKD. Trimming took 8 bases from V and 2 from J, leaving 12 bases between them. CDR3 length: 13 amino acids. DNA of the CDR3: TGTGCCACCATAGACAGGCTTGCCTACGAGCAGTACTTC. Its protein is CATIDRLAYEQYF.

This clonotype was seen a handful of times. The chain has TRBV6-5 and TRBJ2-7, with D perhaps matching TRBD2 (6 bases). This CDR3 has 14 residues. V was cut by 4 bases and J by 1 base, with 11 bases left in between. Germline loops: CDR1 MNHEY, CDR2 SVGAGI. In DNA, the CDR3 is TGTGCCAGCAGTTCAGCGGGTACATCCTACGAGCAGTACTTC. It codes for CASSSAGTSYEQYF.

This clonotype was counted between two and nine times. The chain recombines TRBV15 with TRBJ2-7, with D perhaps TRBD1 or TRBD2 (5 bases each). V was shortened by 5 bases and J by 5 bases, with 13 bases between the two germline ends. Germline V CDR1 and CDR2: LNHNV, YYDKDF (reference sequence). There are 13 residues in the CDR3. Written as DNA, the CDR3 is TGTGCCACCAGCGCCGGGGCCACGGACGAGCAGTACTTC. Translation: CATSAGATDEQYF.

The chain carries TRBV19 and TRBJ1-1, with 7 nucleotides matching TRBD1. Germline trimming cut 10 bases from V and 3 bases from J; bases unmatched to any gene: 5. The length of the CDR3 is 12 residues. Per the germline V gene, CDR1 is LNHDA and CDR2 is SQIVND (reference sequence). CDR3 region: CATWDSYTEAFF. The CDR3, as DNA: TGTGCCACGTGGGACAGTTACACTGAAGCTTTCTTT.

In its sample, this clonotype was seen a few times. This sequence joins TRBV6-2 or TRBV6-3 and TRBJ1-1; D unclear. V gave up 8 bases and J gave up 8 bases, with 15 bases separating them. CDR3 length equals 12 residues. Per the germline V gene, CDR1 is MNHEY and CDR2 is SVGEGT. This CDR3 reads CASSTRGREAFF. The CDR3 DNA follows: TGTGCCAGCTCTACAAGAGGGAGGGAAGCTTTCTTT.